This TCR beta chain was identified in a study of blood T cell repertoires in COVID-19. Study-wide context: Spain, Italy and the United States supplied samples that represented acute and convalescent COVID-19. PBMCs, B-cell-depleted T cells, or T cells were the source of the cDNA or gDNA that made up the material.

Per the study methods: Amplifying reference gene primers gave estimates of nucleated cell counts. Here immunoSEQ multiplex PCR was the method, and the copy in TCRdb shows in-frame clones only, minus some. V and J calls and clone size are copied from that table; D and trimming were computed from the DNA. Among fewer than 40,000 clones listed, 89% were seen once. This clonotype was sampled from an elderly man with acute or convalescent COVID-19. The sequencing input was peripheral blood.

The CDR3 here is CAWSGDRGTDEQYF. In DNA, the CDR3 is TGTGCCTGGAGTGGTGACAGGGGAACCGACGAGCAGTACTTC. J is TRBJ2-7 and V is TRBV30; 8 nucleotides agree with TRBD1. The ends lost 1 base at V and 5 bases at J; junction bases unmatched: 7. The length of the CDR3 is 14 residues. Germline CDR1 is GTSNPN and CDR2 is SVGIG (reference sequence).